This T cell receptor beta chain was obtained from a study of blood T cell repertoires in COVID-19. About the research overall: Sources were T cells, B-cell-depleted T cells, or PBMCs; the material itself was cDNA or gDNA.

Trimming cost V 6 bases and J 1 base, with 12 bases left between them. The CDR3 loop spans 14 amino acids. Germline-derived CDR1 and CDR2 are MRHNA and SNTAGT. Enrollees, about 18 to 89 years old, lived in around 23 US areas. Cohorts were assigned according to the clinical history that participants reported. The table came from immunoSEQ multiplex PCR; TCRdb's copy has only in-frame clones and leaves some out. The sample has about 220,000 clones, about 79% seen once. The specimen was PBMCs or T cells enriched from blood (not recorded which). The chain links TRBV6-4 to TRBJ1-1; weak D call: TRBD1 (5 bases). The sequence derives from a woman in her fifties or sixties who had recovered from COVID-19. The CDR3 sequence is CASRATGTNTEAFF. The CDR3 nucleotides are TGTGCCAGCAGAGCAACAGGAACGAACACTGAAGCTTTCTTT.